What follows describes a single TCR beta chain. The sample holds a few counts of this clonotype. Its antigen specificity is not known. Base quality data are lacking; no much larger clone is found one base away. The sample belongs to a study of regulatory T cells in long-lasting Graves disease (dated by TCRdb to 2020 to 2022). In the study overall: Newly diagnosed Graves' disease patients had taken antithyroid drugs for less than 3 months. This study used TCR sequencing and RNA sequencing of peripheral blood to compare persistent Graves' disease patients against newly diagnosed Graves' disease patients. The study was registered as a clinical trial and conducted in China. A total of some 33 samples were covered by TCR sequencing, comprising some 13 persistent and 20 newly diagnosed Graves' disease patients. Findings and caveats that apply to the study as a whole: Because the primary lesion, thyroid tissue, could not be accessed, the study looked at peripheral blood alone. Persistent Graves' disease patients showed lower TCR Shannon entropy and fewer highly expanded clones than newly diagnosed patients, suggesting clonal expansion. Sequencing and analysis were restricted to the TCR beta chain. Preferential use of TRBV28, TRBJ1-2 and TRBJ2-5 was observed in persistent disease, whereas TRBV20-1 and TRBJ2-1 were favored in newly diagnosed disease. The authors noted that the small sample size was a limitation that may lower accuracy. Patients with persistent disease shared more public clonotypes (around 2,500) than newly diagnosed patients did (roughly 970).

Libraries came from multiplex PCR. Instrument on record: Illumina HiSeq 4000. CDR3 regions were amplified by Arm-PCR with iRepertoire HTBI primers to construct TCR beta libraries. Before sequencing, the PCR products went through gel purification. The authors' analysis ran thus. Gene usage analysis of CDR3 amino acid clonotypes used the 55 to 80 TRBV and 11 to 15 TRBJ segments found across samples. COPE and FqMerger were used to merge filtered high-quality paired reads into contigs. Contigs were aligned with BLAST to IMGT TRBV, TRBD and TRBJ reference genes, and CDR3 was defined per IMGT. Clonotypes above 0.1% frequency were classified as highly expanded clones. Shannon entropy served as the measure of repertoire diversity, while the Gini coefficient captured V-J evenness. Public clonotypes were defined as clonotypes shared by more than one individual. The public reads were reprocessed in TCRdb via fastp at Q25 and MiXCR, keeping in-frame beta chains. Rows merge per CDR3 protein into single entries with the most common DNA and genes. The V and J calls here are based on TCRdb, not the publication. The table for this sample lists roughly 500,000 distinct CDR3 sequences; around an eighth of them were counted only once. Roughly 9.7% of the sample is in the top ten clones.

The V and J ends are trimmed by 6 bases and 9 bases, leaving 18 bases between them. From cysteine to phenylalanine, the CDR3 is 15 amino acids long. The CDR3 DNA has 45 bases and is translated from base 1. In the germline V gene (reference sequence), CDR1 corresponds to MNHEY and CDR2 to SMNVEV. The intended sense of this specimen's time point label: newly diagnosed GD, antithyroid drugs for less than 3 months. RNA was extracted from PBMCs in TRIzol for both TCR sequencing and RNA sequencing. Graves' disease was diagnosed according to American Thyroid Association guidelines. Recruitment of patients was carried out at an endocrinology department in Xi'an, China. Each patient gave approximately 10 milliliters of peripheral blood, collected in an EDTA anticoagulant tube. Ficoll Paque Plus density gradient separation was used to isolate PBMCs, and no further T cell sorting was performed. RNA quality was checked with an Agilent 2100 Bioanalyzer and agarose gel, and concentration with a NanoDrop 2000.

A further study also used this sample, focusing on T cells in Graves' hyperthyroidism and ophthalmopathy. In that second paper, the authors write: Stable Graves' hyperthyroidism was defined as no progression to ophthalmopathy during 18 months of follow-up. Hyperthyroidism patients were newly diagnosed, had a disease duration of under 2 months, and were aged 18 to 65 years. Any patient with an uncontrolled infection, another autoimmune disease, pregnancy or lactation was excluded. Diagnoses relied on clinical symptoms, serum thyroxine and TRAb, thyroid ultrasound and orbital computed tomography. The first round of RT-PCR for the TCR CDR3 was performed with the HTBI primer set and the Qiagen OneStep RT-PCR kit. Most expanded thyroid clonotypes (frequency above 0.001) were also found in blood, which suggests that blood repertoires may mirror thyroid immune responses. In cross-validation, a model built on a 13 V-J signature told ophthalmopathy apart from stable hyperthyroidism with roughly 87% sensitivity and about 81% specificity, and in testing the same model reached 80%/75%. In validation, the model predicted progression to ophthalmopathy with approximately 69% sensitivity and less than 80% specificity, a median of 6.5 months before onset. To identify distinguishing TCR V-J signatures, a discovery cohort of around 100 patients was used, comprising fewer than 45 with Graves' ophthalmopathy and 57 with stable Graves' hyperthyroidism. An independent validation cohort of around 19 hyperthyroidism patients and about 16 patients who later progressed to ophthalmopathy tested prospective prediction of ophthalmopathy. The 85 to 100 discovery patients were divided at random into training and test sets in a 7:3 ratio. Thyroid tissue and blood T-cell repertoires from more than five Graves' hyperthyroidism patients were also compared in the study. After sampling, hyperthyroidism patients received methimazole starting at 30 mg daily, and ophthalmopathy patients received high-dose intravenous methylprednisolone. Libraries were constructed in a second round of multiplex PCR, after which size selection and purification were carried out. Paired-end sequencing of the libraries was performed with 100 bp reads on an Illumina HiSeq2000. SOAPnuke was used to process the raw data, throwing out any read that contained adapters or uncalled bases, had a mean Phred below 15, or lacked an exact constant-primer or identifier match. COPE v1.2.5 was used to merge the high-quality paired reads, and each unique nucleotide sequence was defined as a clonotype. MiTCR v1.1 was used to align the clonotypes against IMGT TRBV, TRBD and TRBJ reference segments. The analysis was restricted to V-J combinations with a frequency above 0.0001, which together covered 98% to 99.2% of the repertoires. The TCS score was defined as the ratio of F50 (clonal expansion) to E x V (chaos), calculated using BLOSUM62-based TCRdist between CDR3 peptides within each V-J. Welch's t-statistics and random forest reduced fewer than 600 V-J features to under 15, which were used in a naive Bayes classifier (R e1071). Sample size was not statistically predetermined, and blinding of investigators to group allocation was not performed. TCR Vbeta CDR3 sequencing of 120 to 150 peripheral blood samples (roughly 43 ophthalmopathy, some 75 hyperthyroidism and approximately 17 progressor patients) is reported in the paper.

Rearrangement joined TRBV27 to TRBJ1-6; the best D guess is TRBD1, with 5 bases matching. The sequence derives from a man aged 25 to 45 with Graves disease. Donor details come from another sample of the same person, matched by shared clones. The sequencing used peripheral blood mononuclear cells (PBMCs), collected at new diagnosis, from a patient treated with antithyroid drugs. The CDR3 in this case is CASSQQESIISPLHF. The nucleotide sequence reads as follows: TGTGCCAGCAGCCAACAGGAATCAATAATTTCACCCCTCCACTTT.